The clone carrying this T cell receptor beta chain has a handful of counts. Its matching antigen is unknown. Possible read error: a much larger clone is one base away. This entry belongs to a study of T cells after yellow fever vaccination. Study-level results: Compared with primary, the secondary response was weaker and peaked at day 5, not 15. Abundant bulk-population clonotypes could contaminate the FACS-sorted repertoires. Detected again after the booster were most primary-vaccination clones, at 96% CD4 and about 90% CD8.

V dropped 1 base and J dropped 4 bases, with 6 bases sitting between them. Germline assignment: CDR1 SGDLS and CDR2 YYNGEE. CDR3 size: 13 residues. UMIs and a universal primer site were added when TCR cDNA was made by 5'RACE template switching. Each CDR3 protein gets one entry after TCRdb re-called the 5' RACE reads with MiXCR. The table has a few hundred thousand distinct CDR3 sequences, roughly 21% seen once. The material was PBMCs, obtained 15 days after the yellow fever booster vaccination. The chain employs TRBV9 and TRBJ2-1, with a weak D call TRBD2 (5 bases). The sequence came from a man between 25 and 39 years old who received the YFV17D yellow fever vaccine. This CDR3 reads CASSVSGYNEQFF. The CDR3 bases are TGTGCCAGCAGCGTATCGGGGTACAATGAGCAGTTCTTC.